This T cell receptor beta chain was retrieved from a study of molecular identifiers for immune sequencing clone quantification. Across the whole study: RNA, taken in replicates from approximately 20,000 or 100,000 naive CD8 cells, was split five ways, with four sequenced. Whole-study findings and limits: In CMV-specific effectors, clones above 20 copies held over 97% of molecules; naive, under 1%.

TCRdb analysed the PCR reads with MiXCR anew, one entry per CDR3 protein. The sample yields tens of thousands of distinct CDR3 sequences, 15% to 20% seen once. CDR3 length equals 13 residues. On this clonotype itself: Its antigen is not known. One end of the junction is discordant with germline, which a read error may explain.

The V gene is TRBV5-3, the J gene TRBJ2-1; maybe TRBD2 (6 bases). TRBV5-3 is flagged as an ORF with uncertain function. This receptor was obtained from a human donor in good health. Some libraries in this study had Jurkat cell RNA spiked in. The specimen was naive CD8+ T cells from blood, with Jurkat cell RNA spiked in. The subset: FACS-sorted CD8+CD4-CCR7+CD45RA+ naive T cells. CDR3: CASSFFTGAEQFF. Written as DNA, the CDR3 is TGTGCCAGCAGCTTCTTTACGGGAGCTGAGCAGTTCTTC.